This TCR beta chain was observed in a study of molecular identifiers for immune sequencing clone quantification. TCRdb re-called the PCR reads with MiXCR, one entry per CDR3 protein. The sample carries about 630,000 distinct CDR3 sequences, 25% recorded once. Findings of the study overall: One cell's worth of spiked Jurkat TCR RNA was reportedly detectable among 970,000 or so naive cells. Clone sizes that are highly expanded could be underestimated when identical TCR molecules share a barcode.

With respect to this clonotype: Its antigen is not identified.

The receptor was isolated from a human donor in good health. Some libraries in this study had Jurkat cell RNA spiked in. The source material was naive CD8+ T cells from blood, with Jurkat cell RNA spiked in. Documented subset: FACS-sorted CD8+CD4-CCR7+CD45RA+ naive T cells.

The CDR3 here is CASSLPAGTPGETDTQYF. CDR3 nucleotide sequence: TGTGCCAGCAGCCTCCCCGCCGGGACACCGGGCGAGACTGATACGCAGTATTTT. The V and J genes are TRBV7-9 and TRBJ2-3; D may be TRBD1 (6 bases). The CDR3 spans 18 residues. CDR1 SEHNR and CDR2 FQNEAQ come from the germline V gene (reference sequence). Trimming stripped 5 bases from V and 6 bases from J, with 27 bases between.